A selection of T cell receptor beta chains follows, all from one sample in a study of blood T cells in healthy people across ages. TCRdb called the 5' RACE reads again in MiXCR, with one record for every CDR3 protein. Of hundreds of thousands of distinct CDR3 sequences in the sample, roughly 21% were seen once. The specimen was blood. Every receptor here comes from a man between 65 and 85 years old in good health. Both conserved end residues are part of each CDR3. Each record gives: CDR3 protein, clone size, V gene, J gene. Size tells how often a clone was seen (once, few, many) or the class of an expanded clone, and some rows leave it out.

CDR3aa: CASRSGVSGRVTYNEQFF
abundance: few
v_gene: TRBV6-1
j_gene: TRBJ2-1

CDR3aa: CAISPRQGDTEAFF
abundance: .
v_gene: TRBV10-3
j_gene: TRBJ1-1

CDR3aa: CASSPSGRLAGELFF
abundance: few
v_gene: TRBV4-1
j_gene: TRBJ2-2

CDR3aa: CSARKGVLFF
abundance: .
v_gene: TRBV20-1
j_gene: TRBJ1-4

CDR3aa: CSAVVGGAHRERYF
abundance: .
v_gene: TRBV20-1
j_gene: TRBJ2-7

CDR3aa: CASSEVLAGNNEQFF
abundance: .
v_gene: TRBV2
j_gene: .

CDR3aa: CASSQEGRLEQFF
abundance: .
v_gene: TRBV3-1
j_gene: .

CDR3aa: CAISNDRTQRDTIYF
abundance: .
v_gene: TRBV10-3
j_gene: TRBJ1-3

CDR3aa: CSVEPAGGREQFF
abundance: .
v_gene: TRBV29-1
j_gene: .

CDR3aa: CASSARQRDTQYF
abundance: few
v_gene: TRBV5-1
j_gene: TRBJ2-3

CDR3aa: CASSPGQERPQHF
abundance: .
v_gene: TRBV6-6
j_gene: TRBJ1-5